What follows are 5 T cell receptor beta chains derived from one specimen sequenced in a study of blood T cell repertoires in COVID-19. Clones were read by immunoSEQ multiplex PCR, and TCRdb kept only the in-frame ones, dropping some. The table has approximately 280,000 clones, around 90% seen once; the top ten hold 1.7%. Source material: PBMCs or T cells enriched from blood (not recorded which). The source is a woman in her late teens or twenties with acute COVID-19.

V usage is TRBV7-2 and J usage is TRBJ1-1, with D tentatively TRBD1 (6 bases). V was shortened by 1 base and J by 1 base, with 13 bases between the two germline ends. The CDR3 loop spans 16 amino acids. Germline V gene sequence: CDR1 SGHTA, CDR2 FQGNSA. The CDR3 is CASSLVFGTPNTEAFF. CDR3 nucleotides: TGTGCCAGCAGCTTAGTTTTTGGGACACCGAACACTGAAGCTTTCTTT.

The J gene is TRBJ1-2, the V gene TRBV12-5; no clear D gene. The CDR3 runs to 13 residues. The V gene's germline CDR1 is LGHNT and CDR2 FRNRAP. V was clipped by 2 bases and J by 0 bases, with 4 bases between them. The CDR3 nucleotides are TGTGCTAGTGGTTTGACGGCTAACTATGGCTACACCTTC. Amino acid sequence: CASGLTANYGYTF. Based on the CDR3 plus reference TRBV12-5 and TRBJ1-2, the full variable domain is DARVTQTPRHKVTEMGQEVTMRCQPILGHNTVFWYRQTMMQGLELLAYFRNRAPLDDSGMPKDRFSAEMPDATLATLKIQPSEPRDSAVYFCASGLTANYGYTFGSGTRLTVV.

CDR3 DNA: TGTGCCAGCAGCCGAGGGGGAGGGCATTACAATGAGCAGTTCTTC. Protein product: CASSRGGGHYNEQFF. This chain joins TRBV6-4 and TRBJ2-1; TRBD2 is a possible D gene (7 bases). CDR1 and CDR2 from the germline V gene are MRHNA and SNTAGT. The CDR3 is made up of 15 amino acids. Between the trimmed V and J ends, which lost 6 bases and 4 bases, there was a span of 16 bases.

This chain uses TRBV19 with TRBJ1-4; a weak D match, TRBD1 (6 bases). The CDR3 loop spans 17 amino acids. Trimming pared 7 bases from V and 0 bases from J, leaving 18 bases between. Germline CDR1 LNHDA, CDR2 SQIVND (reference sequence). The CDR3, as DNA: TGTGCCAGTACCCCTATCGGACAGACCGCAACTAATGAAAAACTGTTTTTT. Encoded protein: CASTPIGQTATNEKLFF.

CDR3 residues: CASSIWLAGRYEQYF. CDR3 DNA: TGTGCCAGTAGTATATGGTTAGCGGGCCGCTACGAGCAGTACTTC. This chain uses TRBV19 with TRBJ2-7; 7 nucleotides match TRBD2. The CDR3 length is 15 residues. V gave up 2 bases and J gave up 3 bases; unmatched junction bases: 7. Germline CDR1 is LNHDA and CDR2 is SQIVND (reference sequence).